The 14 T cell receptor beta chains reported below all come from one sample, sequenced in a study of T cell responses to AZD1222 COVID-19 vaccine. The assay was immunoSEQ multiplex PCR, and TCRdb's table has in-frame clones only and misses some. Seen here are about 140,000 clones, about 91% observed once, and the top ten hold over 3.5%. Sequencing was performed on peripheral blood, taken on day 0 of AZD1222 vaccination. Receptors originate from an adult in good health.

Written as DNA, the CDR3 is TGTGCCAGCAGCCCTGGGACTTTACAAGAGACCCAGTACTTC. This codes for CASSPGTLQETQYF. This sequence joins TRBV7-2 and TRBJ2-5, with D possibly matching TRBD2 (6 bases). Germline V lookup: CDR1 SGHTA, CDR2 FQGNSA. Between the trimmed V and J ends, which lost 5 bases and 2 bases, there was a span of 12 bases. This CDR3 region has 14 residues.

V and J are TRBV6-1 and TRBJ1-5, with D maybe TRBD1 (5 bases). The CDR3 spans 14 residues. V was cut by 2 bases and J by 14 bases, with 19 bases left in between. CDR1 and CDR2 from the germline V gene are MNHNS and SASEGT. CDR3 amino acids: CASSEMQGRQGEHF. CDR3 bases: TGTGCCAGCAGTGAAATGCAGGGTCGACAAGGGGAGCATTTT.

The chain couples TRBV11-2 to TRBJ1-1; TRBD1 is a possible D gene (6 bases). Between the trimmed V and J ends, which lost 5 bases and 1 base, there was a span of 11 bases. Germline V gene data show CDR1 as SGHAT and CDR2 as FQNNGV. The CDR3 length is 14 residues. CDR3 amino acids: CASSITTGNTEAFF. The CDR3 region has the DNA TGTGCCAGCAGCATTACGACAGGGAACACTGAAGCTTTCTTT. The full variable domain, completed using reference TRBV11-2 and TRBJ1-1, is EAGVAQSPRYKIIEKRQSVAFWCNPISGHATLYWYQQILGQGPKLLIQFQNNGVVDDSQLPKDRFSAERLKGVDSTLKIQPAKLEDSAVYLCASSITTGNTEAFFGQGTRLTVV.

The rearrangement uses TRBV7-9 and TRBJ2-6; D possibly matches TRBD1 or TRBD2 (5 bases each). The germline V gene has CDR1 SEHNR and CDR2 FQNEAQ (reference sequence). V lost 5 bases to trimming and J lost 0 bases, with 14 bases between them. There are 17 residues in the CDR3. The CDR3 sequence is CASSLGPVGSGANVLTF. DNA for the CDR3: TGTGCCAGCAGCCTGGGACCTGTGGGCTCTGGGGCCAACGTCCTGACTTTC.

CDR3 sequence: CASSQSHRRLNYGYTF. The CDR3, as DNA: TGCGCCAGCAGTCAATCGCACAGGAGGCTTAACTATGGCTACACCTTC. This sequence joins TRBV23-1 and TRBJ1-2; weak D call: TRBD1 (5 bases). TRBV23-1 is an ORF, with its function uncertain. This CDR3 has 16 amino acids. V was pared by 0 bases and J by 1 base, with 12 bases between.

The chain links TRBV4-1 to TRBJ2-7; 8 nucleotides align to TRBD2. J gave up 1 base and V 4 bases, and 9 bases lay outside the gene matches. The CDR3 extends over 16 amino acids. Germline V gene lookup returns CDR1 MGHRA and CDR2 YSYEKL. CDR3 DNA sequence: TGCGCCAGCAGCCCTGGTTGGACTAGCCAATCCTACGAGCAGTACTTC. Amino acid sequence: CASSPGWTSQSYEQYF.

The chain has TRBV25-1 and TRBJ1-2, with D perhaps matching TRBD1 (6 bases). The CDR3 has 11 amino acids. Trimming shortened V by 9 bases and J by 4 bases, and 9 bases separated the two germline ends. Germline V CDR1 and CDR2: MGHDK, SYGVNS. The CDR3 nucleotides read TGTGCCAGTCAGGGGCTCTATGGCTACACCTTC. It is translated as CASQGLYGYTF.

As for this clone: An end of the junction differs from the germline gene, which may be a read error. The chain links TRBV7-2 to TRBJ2-3; 10 bases are a match to TRBD2. The V gene's germline CDR1 is SGHTA and CDR2 FQGNSA. The CDR3 runs to 15 residues. The DNA of the CDR3 is TGTGCTAGCAGCCCCCTAGCGGGAGCGGGGGATACGCAGTATTTT. Protein product: CASSPLAGAGDTQYF.

The chain recombines TRBV27 with TRBJ1-5; no clear D gene. The germline V gene encodes CDR1 MNHEY and CDR2 SMNVEV (reference sequence). V was clipped by 3 bases and J by 5 bases, with 11 bases between them. CDR3 length: 14 residues. The DNA for the CDR3 is TGTGCCAGCAGTTTGCGGCGGTCTGATCAGCCCCAGCATTTT. Residues: CASSLRRSDQPQHF.

The V call is TRBV5-1, the J call TRBJ2-1; the D is unclear. The CDR3 is 13 residues long. The germline gives CDR1 SGHRS, CDR2 YFSETQ. V lost 3 bases, J lost 3 bases, and 7 bases lay in between. CDR3 bases: TGCGCCAGCAGCTCCAACTACTACAATGAGCAGTTCTTC. Amino acids: CASSSNYYNEQFF. The full variable domain, with the rest looked up from reference TRBV5-1 and TRBJ2-1, is KAGVTQTPRYLIKTRGQQVTLSCSPISGHRSVSWYQQTPGQGLQFLFEYFSETQRNKGNFPGRFSGRQFSNSRSEMNVSTLELGDSALYLCASSSNYYNEQFFGPGTRLTVL.

The V and J genes are TRBV5-1 and TRBJ2-7; the D gene is possibly TRBD2 (6 bases). Looked up from germline, CDR1 is SGHRS and CDR2 is YFSETQ. V was clipped by 0 bases and J by 5 bases, with 15 bases between them. The CDR3 is 15 amino acids. The CDR3 reads CASSLDPGEDNEQYF. CDR3 in DNA: TGCGCCAGCAGCTTGGACCCGGGAGAGGACAACGAGCAGTACTTC.

In this sample, this clone turned up a few times. The rearrangement links TRBV5-6 to TRBJ1-1, with D tentatively TRBD1 (5 bases). Trimming removed 0 bases at V and 3 bases at J, with 9 bases between. Germline V gives CDR1 SGHDT, CDR2 YYEEEE. The CDR3 runs 14 residues. The CDR3: CASSLGGRHTEAFF. CDR3 bases: TGTGCCAGCAGCTTGGGGGGGAGGCACACTGAAGCTTTCTTT.

CDR3 protein: CASSYSRGYGYTF. The DNA of the CDR3 is TGTGCCAGCAGTTACTCAAGGGGCTATGGCTACACCTTC. The J gene is TRBJ1-2, the V gene TRBV6-5, with a possible D match to TRBD1 (5 bases). V was pared by 0 bases and J by 4 bases, with 6 bases between. This CDR3 has 13 amino acids. The germline V gene encodes CDR1 MNHEY and CDR2 SVGAGI.

CDR3 loop: CASSGAQGEQFF. The CDR3 nucleotides are TGTGCCAGCAGCGGGGCCCAGGGGGAGCAGTTCTTC. The chain is built from TRBV5-4 and TRBJ2-1, with a possible D match to TRBD1 (6 bases). V shed 4 bases and J shed 10 bases, with 12 bases lying between them. From germline, CDR1 is SGHNT and CDR2 YYREEE (reference sequence). This CDR3 is 12 amino acids long. Combining the CDR3 with reference TRBV5-4 and TRBJ2-1 gives the whole variable domain ETGVTQSPTHLIKTRGQQVTLRCSSQSGHNTVSWYQQALGQGPQFIFQYYREEENGRGNFPPRFSGLQFPNYSSELNVNALELDDSALYLCASSGAQGEQFFGPGTRLTVL.